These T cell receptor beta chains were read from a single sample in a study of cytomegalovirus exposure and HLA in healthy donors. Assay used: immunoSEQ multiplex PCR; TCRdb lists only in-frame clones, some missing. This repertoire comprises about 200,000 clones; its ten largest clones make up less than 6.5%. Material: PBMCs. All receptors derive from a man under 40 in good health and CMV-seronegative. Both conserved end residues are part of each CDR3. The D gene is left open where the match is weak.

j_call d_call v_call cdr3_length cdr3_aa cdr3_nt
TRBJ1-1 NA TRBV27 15 CASTPLPQAGTEAFF TGTGCCAGCACTCCACTCCCCCAGGCAGGCACTGAAGCTTTCTTT
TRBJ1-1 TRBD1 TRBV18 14 CASSRDSQNTEAFF TGTGCCAGCTCCCGGGACAGTCAGAACACTGAAGCTTTCTTT
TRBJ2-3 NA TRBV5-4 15 CASSSARALTDTQYF TGTGCCAGCAGCTCCGCTAGAGCCCTCACAGATACGCAGTATTTT
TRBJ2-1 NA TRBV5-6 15 CASPGRRGSYNEQFF TGTGCCAGCCCAGGCAGGCGGGGCTCCTACAATGAGCAGTTCTTC
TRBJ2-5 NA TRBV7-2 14 CASSFRGGQETQYF TGTGCCAGCAGCTTCCGCGGAGGCCAAGAGACCCAGTACTTC
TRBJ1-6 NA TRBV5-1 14 CASSLAGRGSPLHF TGCGCCAGCAGCTTGGCCGGGAGGGGTTCACCCCTCCACTTT
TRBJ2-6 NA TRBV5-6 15 CASSPYSTGANVLTF TGTGCCAGCAGCCCCTACAGTACTGGGGCCAACGTCCTGACTTTC
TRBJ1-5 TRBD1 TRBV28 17 CASSLWAGGVGNQPQHF TGTGCCAGCAGTTTATGGGCAGGGGGCGTGGGCAATCAGCCCCAGCATTTT
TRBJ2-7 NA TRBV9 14 CASSAQGGTYEQYF TGTGCCAGCAGCGCCCAAGGGGGTACGTACGAGCAGTACTTC
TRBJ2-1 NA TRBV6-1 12 CASSETGYEQFF TGTGCCAGCAGTGAAACAGGGTATGAGCAGTTCTTC
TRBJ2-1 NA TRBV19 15 CASSRKRAGYNEQFF TGTGCCAGTAGTCGTAAGCGGGCTGGGTACAATGAGCAGTTCTTC
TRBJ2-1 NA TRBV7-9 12 CASSPLGYEQFF TGTGCCAGCAGCCCTCTAGGTTATGAGCAGTTCTTC
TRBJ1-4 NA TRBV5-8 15 CASSHFQGSNEKLFF TGTGCCAGCAGTCACTTCCAGGGCAGTAATGAAAAACTGTTTTTT
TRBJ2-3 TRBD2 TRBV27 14 CASTRGGGANTQYF TGTGCCAGCACCCGTGGCGGGGGGGCAAATACGCAGTATTTT
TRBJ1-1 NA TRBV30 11 CAWTGGAEAFF TGTGCCTGGACCGGAGGGGCTGAAGCTTTCTTT
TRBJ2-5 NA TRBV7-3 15 CASSLTGAKQETQYF TGTGCCAGCAGCTTAACGGGGGCGAAACAAGAGACCCAGTACTTC
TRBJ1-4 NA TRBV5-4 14 CASSHRDTNEKLFF TGTGCCAGCAGCCACCGGGACACAAATGAAAAACTGTTTTTT
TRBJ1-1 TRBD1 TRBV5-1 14 CASSTTGEGTEAFF TGCGCCAGCAGCACGACAGGGGAGGGGACTGAAGCTTTCTTT
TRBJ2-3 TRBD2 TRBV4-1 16 CASSQVSRGGRDTQYF TGCGCCAGCAGCCAAGTCTCGCGGGGGGGTCGGGATACGCAGTATTTT
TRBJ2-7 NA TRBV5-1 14 CASSPQTVSYEQYF TGCGCCAGCAGCCCCCAGACAGTCTCCTACGAGCAGTACTTC
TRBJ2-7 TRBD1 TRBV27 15 CASSFGQGALHEQYF TGTGCCAGCAGTTTCGGACAGGGGGCGTTACACGAGCAGTACTTC
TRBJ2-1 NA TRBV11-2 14 CASSFGSGDNEQFF TGTGCCAGCAGCTTTGGGTCGGGAGACAATGAGCAGTTCTTC
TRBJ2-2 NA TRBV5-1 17 CASSLIQGWGYTGELFF TGCGCCAGCAGCCTGATACAGGGTTGGGGGTACACCGGGGAGCTGTTTTTT
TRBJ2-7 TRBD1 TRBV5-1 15 CASSFQQGAGYEQYF TGCGCCAGCAGCTTCCAGCAGGGGGCGGGGTACGAGCAGTACTTC
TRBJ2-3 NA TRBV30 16 CAWSVRLAGSTDTQYF TGTGCCTGGAGTGTAAGATTGGCGGGATCCACAGATACGCAGTATTTT
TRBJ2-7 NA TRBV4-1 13 CASSQEREGVQYF TGCGCCAGCAGCCAAGAAAGGGAGGGGGTGCAGTACTTC
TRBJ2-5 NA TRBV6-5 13 CASSPDSQETQYF TGTGCCAGCAGCCCGGACAGTCAAGAGACCCAGTACTTC
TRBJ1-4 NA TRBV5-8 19 CASSQGGGRDFEGNEKLFF TGTGCCAGCAGCCAGGGAGGTGGGCGGGATTTCGAAGGAAATGAAAAACTGTTTTTT
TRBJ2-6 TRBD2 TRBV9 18 CASSVNPSREAGANVLTF TGTGCCAGCAGCGTAAACCCCTCGCGGGAGGCTGGGGCCAACGTCCTGACTTTC
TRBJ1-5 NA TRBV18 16 CASSPLGQYSNQPQHF TGTGCCAGCTCACCTCTTGGACAGTATAGCAATCAGCCCCAGCATTTT
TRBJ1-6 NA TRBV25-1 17 CASSGFLGSSYNSPLHF TGTGCCAGCAGTGGGTTTTTAGGGAGCTCCTATAATTCACCCCTCCACTTT
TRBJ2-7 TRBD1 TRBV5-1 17 CASSPYGAGQGASEQYF TGCGCCAGCAGCCCCTATGGCGCGGGACAGGGGGCCAGCGAGCAGTACTTC
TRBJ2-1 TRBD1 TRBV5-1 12 CASRDSNNEQFF TGCGCCAGTCGGGACAGCAACAATGAGCAGTTCTTC
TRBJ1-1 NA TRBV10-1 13 CASSRGKNTEAFF TGCGCCAGCAGCAGGGGAAAGAACACTGAAGCTTTCTTT
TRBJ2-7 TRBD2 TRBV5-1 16 CASSLTLAGGPYEQYF TGCGCCAGCAGCTTGACACTAGCGGGGGGGCCTTACGAGCAGTACTTC